These 12 T cell receptor beta chains originate from one sample sequenced in a study of identical twins. MiXCR, run by TCRdb on the 5' RACE reads, gives a single entry per CDR3 protein. The table lists roughly 240,000 distinct CDR3 sequences, around 7.6% of them singletons. These data were also reused for a study on yellow fever vaccine responses in identical twins.

The specimen was CD8+ T cells sorted from blood. The receptors were sampled from a woman aged 18-29 years in good health.

Only a few counts were recorded for this clonotype. The chain employs TRBV7-6 and TRBJ2-7, with 13 bases fitting TRBD2. The CDR3 length is 16 residues. Trimming removed 4 bases from V and 5 bases from J; junction bases left unmatched: 8. Germline CDR1 SGHVS, CDR2 FNYEAQ. CDR3 amino acids: CASSSLLAGGPHEQYF. The DNA for the CDR3 is TGTGCCAGCAGCTCGTTACTAGCGGGAGGGCCGCACGAGCAGTACTTC.

This clonotype was picked up many times. The genes are TRBV11-2 and TRBJ1-5, with D hard to call. Looked up from germline, CDR1 is SGHAT and CDR2 is FQNNGV. The CDR3 length is 14 residues. Trimming stripped 5 bases from V and 6 bases from J, with 14 bases between. The CDR3 nucleotides are TGTGCCAGCAGCCCCGGGCCGCGGGGTCAGCCCCAGCATTTT. Its protein is CASSPGPRGQPQHF. Full variable domain (remainder filled in from reference TRBV11-2 and TRBJ1-5): EAGVAQSPRYKIIEKRQSVAFWCNPISGHATLYWYQQILGQGPKLLIQFQNNGVVDDSQLPKDRFSAERLKGVDSTLKIQPAKLEDSAVYLCASSPGPRGQPQHFGDGTRLSIL.

This clonotype has at least ten counts. The junction does not match germline at one end; this may be a read error. The chain carries TRBV6-5 and TRBJ2-3; D possibly corresponds to TRBD2 (5 bases). The CDR3 is 11 amino acids. Germline CDR1 is MNHEY and CDR2 is SVGAGI. The CDR3 DNA sequence: TGTGCCAGCGGGTGGGGAGATTCGCAGTATTTT. It specifies CASGWGDSQYF.

This clonotype was seen repeatedly, ten times or more. The rearrangement uses TRBV5-1 and TRBJ2-6, with no clear D. This CDR3 is 16 amino acids long. Germline values: CDR1 SGHRS, CDR2 YFSETQ. The V end was cut by 0 bases, the J end by 1 base, with 8 bases between. CDR3 bases: TGCGCCAGCAGCTTGGAAGGAAGATCTGGGGCCAACGTCCTGACTTTC. Protein product: CASSLEGRSGANVLTF.

This clonotype was picked up many times. The germline gene is not matched at one end of the junction; a read error may be the cause. The V call is TRBV5-1, the J call TRBJ2-1, with 7 bases identical to TRBD2. This CDR3 is 12 amino acids long. Germline CDR1 is SGHRS and CDR2 is YFSETQ. This CDR3 reads CASSLAGNEQFF. In nucleotides, the CDR3 is TGTGCCAGCAGCTTAGCGGGCAATGAGCAGTTCTTC.

A few counts support this clonotype. The V gene is TRBV4-1, the J gene TRBJ1-4, with D unresolved. Germline CDR1 reads MGHRA; CDR2 reads YSYEKL. The germline V and J ends were trimmed by 0 bases and 4 bases, with 9 bases remaining between them. This CDR3 is 15 amino acids long. The chain's CDR3 is CASSQEKRINEKLFF. DNA for the CDR3: TGCGCCAGCAGCCAAGAGAAGCGAATTAATGAAAAACTGTTTTTT.

This clonotype was recorded many times. CDR3 region: CSVVGTEREGQSEQFF. CDR3 coding DNA: TGCAGCGTTGTGGGAACCGAGCGGGAGGGCCAGAGTGAGCAGTTCTTC. The chain recombines TRBV29-1 with TRBJ2-1; 10 bases match TRBD2. Germline lookup yields CDR1 SQVTM and CDR2 ANQGSEA. The CDR3 is 16 residues long. V was pared by 4 bases and J by 9 bases, with 15 bases of the junction left unmatched.

This clonotype was detected many times. The chain has TRBV7-9 and TRBJ1-6, with D unresolved. V gave up 1 base and J gave up 11 bases, with 15 bases separating them. CDR1 is SEHNR, CDR2 FQNEAQ, per germline (reference sequence). The CDR3 runs to 15 residues. The CDR3 nucleotides read TGTGCCAGCAGCTTAGGGTCCGTTGGTCGCCCACCCCTCCACTTT. It translates to CASSLGSVGRPPLHF.

This clonotype came up many times. The chain employs TRBV28 and TRBJ2-5; 9 nucleotides match TRBD2. This CDR3 region has 16 residues. J lost 2 bases, V lost 3 bases, and 7 bases had no gene match. Germline CDR1 MDHEN, CDR2 SYDVKM. The CDR3 region is CASSLALAGAQETQYF. CDR3 DNA: TGTGCCAGCAGTTTGGCGTTAGCGGGGGCACAAGAGACCCAGTACTTC. Complete variable domain (other parts from reference TRBV28 and TRBJ2-5): DVKVTQSSRYLVKRTGEKVFLECVQDMDHENMFWYRQDPGLGLRLIYFSYDVKMKEKGDIPEGYSVSREKKERFSLILESASTNQTSMYLCASSLALAGAQETQYFGPGTRLLVL.

This clonotype was counted at least ten times. V gene TRBV29-1 combines with J gene TRBJ2-2, with D possibly being TRBD1 or TRBD2 (7 bases each). The CDR3 has 14 amino acids. Germline assignment: CDR1 SQVTM and CDR2 ANQGSEA. V gave up 4 bases and J gave up 4 bases, with 13 bases separating them. The chain's CDR3 is CSVVGGTATGELFF. The CDR3 DNA reads as TGCAGCGTTGTGGGGGGGACAGCCACCGGGGAGCTGTTTTTT.

This chain connects TRBV27 to TRBJ2-3, with 14 bases lining up with TRBD2. CDR1 MNHEY and CDR2 SMNVEV come from the germline V gene (reference sequence). The CDR3 covers 16 residues. Trimming cost V 10 bases and J 4 bases; bases outside gene matches: 10. The CDR3: CATTTSGGARPDTQYF. CDR3 bases: TGTGCCACCACGACTAGCGGGGGGGCCCGACCAGATACGCAGTATTTT.

There are many counts of this clonotype. The CDR3 protein is CASTRNRGNEQYV. In nucleotides, the CDR3 is TGTGCCAGCACAAGGAACAGGGGAAACGAGCAGTACGTC. This chain uses TRBV5-5 with TRBJ2-7; 7 bases agree with TRBD1. The CDR3 is made up of 13 amino acids. Germline CDR1 SGHKS, CDR2 YYEKEE (reference sequence). J lost 5 bases, V lost 6 bases, and 8 bases had no gene match.